These T cell receptor beta chains were read from a single sample in a study of cytomegalovirus exposure and HLA in healthy donors. Some clones are missing from TCRdb's copy, which holds only in-frame ones; the method was immunoSEQ multiplex PCR. The table lists around 130,000 clones, over 60% of them singletons. The sample taken for sequencing was PBMCs. The receptors shown here come from a human donor in good health. Both conserved end residues are part of each CDR3. A D gene is named only where the DNA matches it firmly. The size entry is marked missing in some rows and otherwise reads once, few, many or a size class.

clone_size: NA; v_call: TRBV7-6; d_call: NA; j_call: TRBJ2-1; cdr3_aa: CASSLARGGNEQFF; cdr3_nt: TGTGCCAGCAGCTTAGCCCGGGGAGGCAATGAGCAGTTCTTC
clone_size: NA; v_call: TRBV27; d_call: TRBD1; j_call: TRBJ1-5; cdr3_aa: CASSLSRQGANQPQHF; cdr3_nt: TGTGCCAGCAGTTTATCGAGGCAGGGGGCCAATCAGCCCCAGCATTTT
clone_size: once; v_call: TRBV4-2; d_call: NA; j_call: TRBJ2-7; cdr3_aa: CASSQDWADSYEQYF; cdr3_nt: TGTGCCAGCAGCCAAGATTGGGCAGACTCCTACGAGCAGTACTTC
clone_size: NA; v_call: TRBV29-1; d_call: NA; j_call: TRBJ1-1; cdr3_aa: CSVPGTRGIRTEAFF; cdr3_nt: TGCAGCGTGCCCGGGACTCGTGGTATACGCACTGAAGCTTTCTTT
clone_size: few; v_call: TRBV25-1; d_call: TRBD1; j_call: TRBJ1-2; cdr3_aa: CASSEGAPGTVDYGYTF; cdr3_nt: TGTGCCAGCAGTGAAGGAGCACCCGGGACAGTCGATTATGGCTACACCTTC
clone_size: NA; v_call: TRBV23-1; d_call: TRBD2; j_call: TRBJ2-7; cdr3_aa: CASSHPGGLLRAAYEQYF; cdr3_nt: TGCGCCAGCAGTCATCCGGGGGGGTTACTCCGAGCGGCCTACGAGCAGTACTTC
clone_size: NA; v_call: TRBV29-1; d_call: TRBD1; j_call: TRBJ1-2; cdr3_aa: CSGTTGGGNYGYTF; cdr3_nt: TGCAGCGGGACGACAGGGGGCGGTAACTATGGCTACACCTTC
clone_size: NA; v_call: TRBV7-7; d_call: TRBD2; j_call: TRBJ2-5; cdr3_aa: CASSSSGLAGGYGTQYF; cdr3_nt: TGTGCCAGCAGCTCCTCCGGACTAGCGGGAGGGTACGGCACCCAGTACTTC
clone_size: NA; v_call: TRBV7-3; d_call: NA; j_call: TRBJ1-1; cdr3_aa: CASSPRPGMNTEAFF; cdr3_nt: TGTGCCAGCAGCCCCCGTCCAGGGATGAACACTGAAGCTTTCTTT
clone_size: NA; v_call: TRBV5-4; d_call: NA; j_call: TRBJ2-2; cdr3_aa: CASSRGGANTGELFF; cdr3_nt: TGTGCCAGCAGCAGGGGCGGGGCGAACACCGGGGAGCTGTTTTTT
clone_size: NA; v_call: TRBV29-1; d_call: NA; j_call: TRBJ2-2; cdr3_aa: CSALRGAGSNTGELFF; cdr3_nt: TGCAGCGCCCTCCGGGGTGCGGGATCGAACACCGGGGAGCTGTTTTTT
clone_size: NA; v_call: TRBV13; d_call: TRBD2; j_call: TRBJ2-7; cdr3_aa: CASSDPPGLAPYEQYF; cdr3_nt: TGTGCCAGCAGCGATCCCCCGGGACTAGCGCCCTACGAGCAGTACTTC
clone_size: few; v_call: TRBV11-2; d_call: NA; j_call: TRBJ1-2; cdr3_aa: CASSFTSLGAPRYGYTF; cdr3_nt: TGTGCCAGCAGCTTCACTTCTCTGGGGGCACCCCGCTATGGCTACACCTTC